These T cell receptor beta chains were read from a single sample in a study of T-cell memory formation after mild COVID-19. TCRdb reanalysed the 5' RACE reads using MiXCR and keeps one entry per CDR3 protein. Of approximately 100,000 distinct CDR3 sequences in the sample, 25% were seen once. The sample taken for sequencing was PBMCs or a T cell subset sorted from them (not recorded which). The receptor source for this set is a man in his late teens or twenties who had mild COVID-19 (a few samples of this study predate the infection). Cell type and time point are not known. CDR3s include the opening cysteine and the closing phenylalanine or tryptophan. Each record gives: clone size, J gene, V gene, D gene, CDR3 protein, CDR3 DNA. A D gene is named only where the DNA matches it firmly. Clone sizes are given selectively: once, few, many, or a class where the clone is expanded.

>few|TRBJ2-5|TRBV3-1|TRBD2
CASSEGSGGTDWETQYF
TGTGCCAGCAGCGAAGGCAGCGGGGGGACCGATTGGGAGACCCAGTACTTC
>few|TRBJ2-5|TRBV7-8|.
CASSLWGSGETQYF
TGTGCCAGCAGCTTATGGGGGTCCGGGGAGACCCAGTACTTC
>.|TRBJ2-5|TRBV6-5|.
CASSSPMETQYF
TGTGCCAGCAGTTCACCAATGGAGACCCAGTACTTC
>.|TRBJ1-3|TRBV7-2|TRBD1
CASRKQGDENTIYF
TGTGCCAGCAGAAAACAGGGGGATGAAAACACCATATATTTT
>once|TRBJ1-2|TRBV12-5|.
CASGVASVYGYTF
TGTGCTAGTGGTGTGGCGTCAGTTTATGGCTACACCTTC
>.|TRBJ2-1|TRBV9|TRBD2
CASSVDGGAFSDEQFF
TGTGCCAGCAGCGTAGACGGGGGGGCCTTTAGCGATGAGCAGTTCTTC
>many|TRBJ2-1|TRBV4-3|TRBD2
CASSQEPAGVLKQFF
TGCGCCAGCAGCCAAGAGCCAGCGGGGGTATTAAAGCAGTTCTTC
>.|TRBJ2-3|TRBV23-1|.
CASSPRDTTSTDTQYF
TGCGCCAGCAGTCCCCGGGACACCACGAGCACAGATACGCAGTATTTT
>.|TRBJ2-4|TRBV4-1|.
CASSQRLAKNIQYF
TGCGCCAGCAGCCAGAGACTAGCCAAAAACATTCAGTACTTC
>.|TRBJ2-5|TRBV13|TRBD2
CASSLFRAGGTETQYF
TGTGCCAGCAGCTTATTTCGAGCGGGGGGTACAGAGACCCAGTACTTC
>.|TRBJ2-3|TRBV7-9|TRBD2
CASSFPLAGALTDTQYF
TGTGCCAGCAGCTTTCCCCTAGCGGGGGCCCTCACAGATACGCAGTATTTT
>.|TRBJ2-3|TRBV24-1|.
CATGYAGSESDTQYF
TGTGCCACCGGATATGCGGGGAGTGAGTCAGATACGCAGTATTTT
>.|TRBJ1-4|TRBV4-3|.
CASSQDRVWSDEKLFF
TGCGCCAGCAGCCAAGACAGGGTGTGGTCGGATGAAAAACTGTTTTTT
>.|TRBJ1-3|TRBV15|.
CATSAFGNTIYF
TGTGCCACCAGCGCCTTTGGAAACACCATATATTTT
>few|TRBJ2-1|TRBV7-9|.
CASSGRGDEQFF
TGTGCCAGCAGTGGCAGGGGGGATGAGCAGTTCTTC
>few|TRBJ2-5|TRBV27|.
CASSPGTSQETQYF
TGTGCCAGCAGTCCCGGGACTTCACAAGAGACCCAGTACTTC
>.|TRBJ1-2|TRBV6-2/TRBV6-3|.
CASSYPTGYNYGYTF
TGTGCCAGCAGTTACCCAACAGGTTACAACTATGGCTACACCTTC
>few|TRBJ2-3|TRBV4-3|.
CASSQDSGFTDTQYF
TGCGCCAGCAGCCAAGATTCAGGGTTCACAGATACGCAGTATTTT
>.|TRBJ1-2|TRBV12-3/TRBV12-4|.
CASIRTGGDGYTF
TGTGCCAGCATTCGGACCGGCGGCGACGGCTACACCTTC
>few|TRBJ2-1|TRBV29-1|.
CSVTGPGGQNEQFF
TGCAGCGTTACAGGGCCAGGGGGGCAAAATGAGCAGTTCTTC
>.|TRBJ2-7|TRBV20-1|.
CSARSVSGFPYEQYF
TGCAGTGCTAGATCGGTGTCGGGGTTTCCCTACGAGCAGTACTTC
>few|TRBJ1-1|TRBV6-2/TRBV6-3|.
CASSYRDNTEAFF
TGTGCCAGCAGTTACCGGGACAACACTGAAGCTTTCTTT
>.|TRBJ1-1|TRBV5-1|.
CASSFAAATEAFF
TGCGCCAGCAGCTTTGCGGCGGCTACTGAAGCTTTCTTT
>few|TRBJ1-6|TRBV12-3/TRBV12-4|.
CASSFSGKGSPLHF
TGTGCCAGCAGTTTCAGCGGGAAGGGTTCACCCCTCCACTTT